The 13 T cell receptor beta chains listed next were all sequenced from one sample in a study of Tregs in tolerant kidney transplant recipients (dated 2019 in TCRdb). The intended sense of this specimen's time point label: blood sample drawn before combined kidney and bone marrow transplant. The library came from the immunoSEQ multiplex PCR assay. TCRdb retrieved this table from immuneACCESS and kept in-frame rearrangements only. Not all clones are present; in checked studies, unresolved V genes account for under half, and no reason is known for the remainder. This sample has some 70,000 clones in its table, and roughly 92% of those were observed once. The ten largest clones represent over 9.5% of the sample. The input for sequencing was CD8+ T cells from blood, taken before the transplant. These TCRs come from a human donor who received a combined kidney and bone marrow transplant.

The rearrangement links TRBV7-9 to TRBJ1-2; 8 bases map to TRBD1. The CDR3 has 14 residues. Germline V gene data show CDR1 as SEHNR and CDR2 as FQNEAQ (reference sequence). With V trimmed by 6 bases and J by 6 bases, 9 bases remained unmatched. CDR3: CASRGWTGIDGYTF. As DNA, the CDR3 is TGTGCCAGCAGGGGATGGACAGGGATCGATGGCTACACCTTC.

The CDR3 region is CASSPSTGEWDTEAFF. The CDR3 DNA follows: TGTGCCAGCAGCCCTTCAACAGGGGAATGGGACACTGAAGCTTTCTTT. The rearrangement uses TRBV27 and TRBJ1-1; TRBD1 matches 7 bases. V lost 6 bases, J lost 3 bases, and 13 bases stayed unmatched. The germline CDR1 and CDR2 sequences are MNHEY and SMNVEV (reference sequence). The CDR3 has 16 residues.

V and J are TRBV4-2 and TRBJ2-5; 8 positions agree with TRBD1. The CDR3 has 14 amino acids. The germline gives CDR1 LGHNA, CDR2 YNFKEQ. V lost 4 bases, J lost 4 bases, and 5 bases stayed unmatched. CDR3 amino acids: CASSRGQGRETQYF. DNA for the CDR3: TGTGCCAGCAGCCGAGGACAGGGACGAGAGACCCAGTACTTC.

The V and J genes are TRBV9 and TRBJ1-2; D might be TRBD1 (6 bases). Germline CDR1 reads SGDLS; CDR2 reads YYNGEE. The V and J ends lost 4 bases and 2 bases respectively, with 15 bases between them. The CDR3 sequence is 15 residues long. CDR3 loop: CASSPWVGANYGYTF. CDR3 sequence (DNA): TGTGCCAGCAGCCCATGGGTGGGGGCGAACTATGGCTACACCTTC.

The chain has TRBV4-3 and TRBJ1-5; D is uncertain. The CDR3 is 14 residues long. V was trimmed by 5 bases and J by 2 bases, leaving 10 bases between them. CDR1 LGHNA and CDR2 YSLEER come from the germline V gene. In DNA, the CDR3 is TGCGCCAGCAGCTCGTCGTTAGGCAATCAGCCCCAGCATTTT. Protein sequence: CASSSSLGNQPQHF.

V is TRBV4-1 and J is TRBJ2-1; D possibly corresponds to TRBD2 (6 bases). Germline CDR1 is MGHRA and CDR2 is YSYEKL. This CDR3 region has 13 residues. V lost 1 base and J lost 7, with 8 bases in between. CDR3 sequence reads: CASSQVGGNEQFF. The CDR3, as DNA: TGCGCCAGCAGCCAAGTCGGAGGGAATGAGCAGTTCTTC.

This chain joins TRBV13 and TRBJ1-2, with TRBD1 matching 8 bases. Germline CDR1 PRHDT, CDR2 FYEKMQ (reference sequence). The V gene end was trimmed by 8 bases and the J gene end by 6 bases; junction bases not matched to a gene: 5. The CDR3 has 12 residues. CDR3 bases: TGTGCCAGCGCGCGACAGGGGAATGGCTACACCTTC. It is translated as CASARQGNGYTF. Filled out from reference TRBV13 and TRBJ1-2, the complete variable domain reads AAGVIQSPRHLIKEKRETATLKCYPIPRHDTVYWYQQGPGQDPQFLISFYEKMQSDKGSIPDRFSAQQFSDYHSELNMSSLELGDSALYFCASARQGNGYTFGSGTRLTVV.

V usage is TRBV15 and J usage is TRBJ2-5; weak D call: TRBD2 (5 bases). The CDR3 extends over 14 amino acids. In germline, CDR1 is LNHNV, CDR2 YYDKDF (reference sequence). Trimming pared 5 bases from V and 3 bases from J, leaving 13 bases between. As DNA, the CDR3 is TGTGCCACCAGCGCCCGGAGCGGAGAAGAGACCCAGTACTTC. Protein sequence: CATSARSGEETQYF.

This chain connects TRBV5-5 to TRBJ2-7, with 7 bases identical to TRBD1. Germline V gives CDR1 SGHKS, CDR2 YYEKEE (reference sequence). The V segment lost 5 bases and the J segment 5 bases; nucleotides outside the gene matches: 7. This CDR3 contains 13 residues. In DNA, the CDR3 is TGTGCCAGCAGGGATGGACAGGCCCACGAGCAGTACTTC. Translating gives CASRDGQAHEQYF.

The chain has TRBV19 and TRBJ2-7; 10 bases are a match to TRBD2. J lost 0 bases, V lost 5 bases, and 7 bases had no gene match. Germline V lookup: CDR1 LNHDA, CDR2 SQIVND (reference sequence). The CDR3 is 16 residues long. CDR3 region: CASSAILAGRSYEQYF. The CDR3 region has the DNA TGTGCCAGTAGTGCAATACTAGCGGGACGCTCCTACGAGCAGTACTTC.

This chain uses TRBV9 with TRBJ2-2; D gene ambiguous. From germline, CDR1 is SGDLS and CDR2 YYNGEE. V was clipped by 3 bases and J by 8 bases, with 8 bases between them. The CDR3 consists of 12 residues. The CDR3 is CASSDRFGELFF. CDR3 sequence (DNA): TGTGCCAGCAGCGATCGTTTTGGGGAGCTGTTTTTT.

The CDR3 DNA reads TGTGCCAGCAGTCAAAGCTCCTACGAGCAGTACTTC. Translating gives CASSQSSYEQYF. The genes are TRBV4-2 and TRBJ2-5; D gene unclear. The J call is uncertain, as TRBJ2-7 better fits the DNA end. Germline CDR1 reads LGHNA; CDR2 reads YNFKEQ. The CDR3 length is 12 residues.

This clone was picked up a small number of times. The rearrangement links TRBV19 to TRBJ2-2; D perhaps matches TRBD1 (5 bases). V shed 3 bases and J shed 5 bases, with 10 bases lying between them. Germline CDR1 and CDR2: LNHDA and SQIVND (reference sequence). The CDR3 is made up of 14 amino acids. The CDR3 sequence: CASSIRQTTGELFF. The CDR3 nucleotides read TGTGCCAGTAGTATTCGACAGACTACCGGGGAGCTGTTTTTT.